This T cell receptor (beta chain) comes out of a study of identical twins. Study conclusions and caveats: Among monozygotic twins, out-of-frame TCR alpha sharing exceeded what models predicted.

CDR3 size: 14 residues. Trimming took off 0 bases at V and 7 bases at J, with 15 bases between the two ends. Germline lookup yields CDR1 DFQATT and CDR2 SNEGSKA (reference sequence). This clonotype was detected many times. Its matching antigen is unknown. MiXCR, run by TCRdb on the 5' RACE reads, gives a single entry per CDR3 protein. Of hundreds of thousands of distinct CDR3 sequences listed, 8% to 9% were seen once; the top ten hold 0.75% to 1%. These data are also associated with another study on yellow fever vaccine responses in identical twins. This second study notes: Reportedly, twins' vaccine T cell responses looked partly convergent and partly personalized.

The specimen sequenced was PBMCs. The source is a woman aged 18-35 years in good health. The V gene is TRBV20-1, the J gene TRBJ2-5; no clear D gene. CDR3 DNA: TGCAGTGCTAGAGACCAGCGTGTTGATGGGACCCAGTACTTC. Encoded protein: CSARDQRVDGTQYF.